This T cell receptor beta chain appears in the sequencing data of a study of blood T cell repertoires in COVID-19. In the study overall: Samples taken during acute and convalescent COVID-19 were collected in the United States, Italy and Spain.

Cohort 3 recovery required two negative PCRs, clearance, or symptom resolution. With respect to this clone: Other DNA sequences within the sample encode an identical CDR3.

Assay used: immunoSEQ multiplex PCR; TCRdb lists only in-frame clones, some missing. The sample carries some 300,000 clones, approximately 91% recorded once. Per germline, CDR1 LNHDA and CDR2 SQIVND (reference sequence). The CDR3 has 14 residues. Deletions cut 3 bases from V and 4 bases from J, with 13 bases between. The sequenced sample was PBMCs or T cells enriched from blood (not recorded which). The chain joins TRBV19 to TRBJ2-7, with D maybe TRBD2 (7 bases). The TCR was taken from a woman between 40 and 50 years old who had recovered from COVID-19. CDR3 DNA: TGTGCCAGTAGTATTGGGGGGGCCAAGTACGAGCAGTACTTC. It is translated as CASSIGGAKYEQYF. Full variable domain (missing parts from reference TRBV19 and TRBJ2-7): DGGITQSPKYLFRKEGQNVTLSCEQNLNHDAMYWYRQDPGQGLRLIYYSQIVNDFQKGDIAEGYSVSREKKESFPLTVTSAQKNPTAFYLCASSIGGAKYEQYFGPGTRLTVT.